This T cell receptor beta chain is drawn from a study of memory CD4+ T cells and cytomegalovirus serostatus. The sort gate was single viable CD3+CD4+CD8-CD45RO+ cells for memory CD4+ T cells. CDR1 and CDR2 from the germline V gene are SNHLY and FYNNEI. The V gene lost 7 bases and the J gene lost 3 bases, with 15 bases spanning the gap. This CDR3 spans 14 amino acids. The assay was immunoSEQ multiplex PCR, and TCRdb's table has in-frame clones only and misses some. Of about 50,000 clones detected, 82% appear once; the ten largest clones hold over 0.35%. This TCR came from an adult in good health and CMV-seronegative. The V call is TRBV2, the J call TRBJ1-1; perhaps TRBD1 as D (6 bases). The source material was memory CD4+ T cells from blood. CDR3 protein: CASMQDSEYTEAFF. CDR3 in DNA: TGTGCCAGCATGCAGGACAGCGAATACACTGAAGCTTTCTTT. Drawing the rest from reference TRBV2 and TRBJ1-1, the complete variable domain is EPEVTQTPSHQVTQMGQEVILRCVPISNHLYFYWYRQILGQKVEFLVSFYNNEISEKSEIFDDQFSVERPDGSNFTLKIRSTKLEDSAMYFCASMQDSEYTEAFFGQGTRLTVV.